These 22 T cell receptor beta chains originate from one sample sequenced in a study of T cells in Graves' hyperthyroidism and ophthalmopathy. Researchers took RNA transcripts and amplified the TCR beta CDR3 regions from them. During a first-round RT-PCR of the TCR CDR3, the HTBI primer set was used. TCRdb redid the calling of the multiplex PCR reads with MiXCR, one entry per CDR3 protein. Among about 350,000 distinct CDR3 sequences, roughly 13% were seen once, and the ten largest hold around 24%. Sequenced material: blood. These receptors were collected from a woman aged 25-40 years with Graves' hyperthyroidism.

Only a few counts were recorded for this clonotype. The chain employs TRBV20-1 and TRBJ2-1, with 7 positions matching TRBD2. Losses at the gene ends were 2 bases for V and 6 bases for J; bases not matched to a gene: 1. Per the germline V gene, CDR1 is DFQATT and CDR2 is SNEGSKA (reference sequence). This CDR3 has 12 amino acids. CDR3 residues: CSARPGGNEQFF. The DNA for the CDR3 is TGCAGTGCTAGACCGGGGGGCAATGAGCAGTTCTTC.

This clonotype appeared many times. This rearrangement joins TRBV27 to TRBJ2-7; either TRBD1 or TRBD2 may fit D (5 bases each). Trimming took 1 base from V and 6 from J, leaving 16 bases between them. The CDR3 contains 15 residues. In germline, CDR1 is MNHEY, CDR2 SMNVEV (reference sequence). This CDR3 is CASSLLGWGSSEQYF. CDR3 bases: TGTGCCAGCAGTTTATTGGGGTGGGGGTCTTCCGAGCAGTACTTC.

In this sample, this clonotype turned up many times. This chain connects TRBV28 to TRBJ1-5; D perhaps matches TRBD1 (5 bases). The CDR3 extends over 15 amino acids. Trimming took 5 bases from V and 5 from J, leaving 16 bases between them. Germline CDR1 and CDR2: MDHEN and SYDVKM. The CDR3, as DNA: TGTGCCAGCAGTCCCTCCACAGGAGACTATCAGCCCCAGCATTTT. Protein sequence: CASSPSTGDYQPQHF.

Many counts were recorded for this clonotype. The chain combines TRBV2 with TRBJ1-5, with TRBD1 matching over 9 bases. Germline trimming cut 6 bases from V and 5 bases from J; bases unmatched to any gene: 5. Germline V lookup: CDR1 SNHLY, CDR2 FYNNEI. The CDR3 is made up of 14 amino acids. The CDR3 reads CASSAGTGYQPQHF. The CDR3 DNA sequence: TGTGCCAGCAGCGCTGGGACAGGGTATCAGCCCCAGCATTTT.

At least ten counts were recorded for this clonotype. This sequence joins TRBV11-2 and TRBJ2-7; 9 bases are a match to TRBD1. Trimming cost V 6 bases and J 4 bases; bases outside gene matches: 10. The CDR3 sequence is 15 residues long. Germline V gives CDR1 SGHAT, CDR2 FQNNGV. For the CDR3, the DNA is TGTGCCAGCAGGGAACCGGGACAGGGAAAATACGAGCAGTACTTC. This sequence encodes CASREPGQGKYEQYF.

This clonotype was observed many times. CDR3 coding DNA: TGTGCCAGCAGTTACGGGGCGGGGGGGATTCAGTACTTC. Translated, it gives CASSYGAGGIQYF. This chain links TRBV6-6 with TRBJ2-4; 9 bases fit TRBD2. The ends lost 2 bases at V and 10 bases at J; junction bases unmatched: 3. This CDR3 comprises 13 residues. Germline CDR1 reads MNHNY; CDR2 reads SVGAGI (reference sequence).

On this clonotype: A much larger clone differs by one base, so this may be a read error. The chain is built from TRBV27 and TRBJ2-1; weak D call: TRBD1 (8 bases). This CDR3 contains 12 residues. Looked up from germline, CDR1 is MNHEY and CDR2 is SMNVEV (reference sequence). The CDR3: CTSRTGRDEQFF. The CDR3 region has the DNA TGTACCAGCAGGACAGGGAGGGATGAGCAGTTCTTC.

This clonotype was seen only a few times. The J gene is TRBJ1-1, the V gene TRBV7-9; D call uncertain. Germline V gene data show CDR1 as SEHNR and CDR2 as FQNEAQ (reference sequence). V lost 4 bases and J lost 3, with 9 bases in between. There are 13 residues in the CDR3. Written as DNA, the CDR3 is TGTGCCAGCAGCTCCTCTGTGGACACTGAAGCTTTCTTT. Protein product: CASSSSVDTEAFF.

The gene calls are TRBV10-1 and TRBJ2-7; tentative D call: TRBD2 (6 bases). The CDR3 loop spans 13 amino acids. Germline loops: CDR1 WNHNN, CDR2 SYGVQD (reference sequence). V shed 2 bases and J shed 9 bases, with 14 bases lying between them. The DNA for the CDR3 is TGCGCCAGCAGTGAGGGGGGACTTGGGAGGCAGTACTTC. Translated, it gives CASSEGGLGRQYF.

This clonotype has at least ten counts. DNA of the CDR3: TGTGCCAGCAGTTCGGGACAGGCCCCCCAGTACTTC. It translates to CASSSGQAPQYF. The chain links TRBV28 to TRBJ2-5; TRBD1 aligns across 8 bases. CDR3 size: 12 residues. V shed 4 bases, J shed 9 bases, and the junction held 4 bases outside the gene matches. The germline CDR1 and CDR2 sequences are MDHEN and SYDVKM.

The table lists this clonotype with many counts. The gene calls are TRBV6-1 and TRBJ1-1; D possibly corresponds to TRBD1 (6 bases). In germline, CDR1 is MNHNS, CDR2 SASEGT. V was cut by 5 bases and J by 5 bases, with 9 bases left in between. CDR3 length equals 12 residues. As DNA, the CDR3 is TGTGCCAGCAGTAGGGGGGTTACTGAAGCTTTCTTT. Protein product: CASSRGVTEAFF.

This clonotype has just one count. This chain joins TRBV2 and TRBJ1-1; D gene unclear. The V gene's germline CDR1 is SNHLY and CDR2 FYNNEI. V lost 1 base to trimming and J lost 11 bases, with 14 bases between them. The CDR3 spans 13 residues. The CDR3 nucleotides read TGTGCCAGCAGTGAAGAACCGACCTCAAAGGCTTTCTTT. As protein: CASSEEPTSKAFF.

This clonotype was counted between two and nine times. V is TRBV7-8 and J is TRBJ2-3; 7 positions match TRBD1. The CDR3 loop spans 15 amino acids. V shed 5 bases, J shed 3 bases, and the junction held 8 bases outside the gene matches. Germline V gives CDR1 SGHVS, CDR2 FQNEAQ. The CDR3 bases are TGTGCCAGCAGCCCGTCGGACAGGAGGACAGATACGCAGTATTTT. Encoded protein: CASSPSDRRTDTQYF.

The sample holds many counts of this clonotype. The chain combines TRBV20-1 with TRBJ1-5; D gene ambiguous. Trimming shortened V by 1 base and J by 3 bases, and 7 bases separated the two germline ends. Germline V gives CDR1 DFQATT, CDR2 SNEGSKA (reference sequence). The CDR3 runs to 13 residues. CDR3 region: CSARGTDNQPQHF. CDR3 nucleotides: TGCAGTGCTAGAGGGACGGACAATCAGCCCCAGCATTTT.

This clonotype has ten or more counts. This chain joins TRBV6-2 or TRBV6-3 and TRBJ2-7; D may be TRBD1 (6 bases). Trimming took off 3 bases at V and 2 bases at J, with 11 bases between the two ends. This CDR3 is built from 14 residues. The germline V gene encodes CDR1 MNHEY and CDR2 SVGEGT. In DNA form, the CDR3 reads TGTGCCAGCAGTTATCCTGAGGGGGCCTACGAGCAGTACTTC. It codes for CASSYPEGAYEQYF.

This clonotype has only a few counts. The CDR3 nucleotides are TGTGCCAGCAGAACTACCGGGACTTCTGGGGCCAACGTCCTGACTTTC. This sequence encodes CASRTTGTSGANVLTF. The V call is TRBV28, the J call TRBJ2-6, with D maybe TRBD2 (6 bases). V was shortened by 6 bases and J by 1 base, with 13 bases between the two germline ends. Germline lookup yields CDR1 MDHEN and CDR2 SYDVKM. This CDR3 is built from 16 residues.

This clonotype turned up a few times. The chain is built from TRBV28 and TRBJ2-7; 11 positions match TRBD2. The CDR3 runs to 16 residues. Looked up from germline, CDR1 is MDHEN and CDR2 is SYDVKM. The trim removed 3 bases at V and 7 bases at J, leaving 11 bases unmatched. The CDR3 here is CASSFRTSGPRGEQYF. In DNA, the CDR3 is TGTGCCAGCAGTTTTCGGACTAGCGGGCCCCGTGGGGAGCAGTACTTC.

On this clonotype itself: A much larger clonotype is one base distant, so this may be a read error. This chain links TRBV28 with TRBJ2-5; 8 nucleotides match TRBD2. Per the germline V gene, CDR1 is MDHEN and CDR2 is SYDVKM. The CDR3 length is 15 residues. DNA for the CDR3: TGTGTCAGCAGTTACGGGGGGGGCAGGGAGGAGACCCAGTACTTC. Translating gives CVSSYGGGREETQYF.

This chain connects TRBV6-1 to TRBJ2-5; the D is unclear. Germline CDR1 and CDR2: MNHNS and SASEGT. The V gene lost 4 bases and the J gene lost 1 base, with 7 bases spanning the gap. CDR3 length: 13 amino acids. CDR3 DNA: TGTGCCAGCAGTGTCGAGGTCCAAGAGACCCAGTACTTC. This sequence encodes CASSVEVQETQYF.

This clonotype was seen many times. This chain links TRBV7-2 with TRBJ1-1; D gene uncertain. Trimming took 1 base from V and 11 from J, leaving 8 bases between them. Germline V CDR1 and CDR2: SGHTA, FQGNSA. This CDR3 has 11 amino acids. CDR3 sequence: CASSLGSVAFF. CDR3 sequence (DNA): TGTGCCAGCAGCTTAGGTTCCGTGGCTTTCTTT.

The chain has TRBV20-1 and TRBJ1-2; no clear D gene. The CDR3 extends over 13 amino acids. CDR1 DFQATT and CDR2 SNEGSKA come from the germline V gene (reference sequence). V lost 8 bases, J lost 4 bases, and 17 bases lay in between. The CDR3 sequence: CSTPLKQAYGYTF. In DNA form, the CDR3 reads TGCAGTACCCCATTAAAGCAGGCCTATGGCTACACCTTC.

This clonotype has only a few counts. The chain joins TRBV7-6 to TRBJ2-6; TRBD2 might be the D (6 bases). V was shortened by 4 bases and J by 3 bases, with 19 bases between the two germline ends. Per the germline V gene, CDR1 is SGHVS and CDR2 is FNYEAQ. The CDR3 has 18 amino acids. The CDR3 DNA reads TGTGCCAGCAGCTACGGGTCTAGCGAGAGTCGTGGGGCCAACGTCCTGACTTTC. It encodes CASSYGSSESRGANVLTF. The whole variable domain, filled in from reference TRBV7-6 and TRBJ2-6, reads GAGVSQSPRYKVTKRGQDVALRCDPISGHVSLYWYRQALGQGPEFLTYFNYEAQQDKSGLPNDRFSAERPEGSISTLTIQRTEQRDSAMYRCASSYGSSESRGANVLTFGAGSRLTVL.